The TCR beta chain described here comes from a study of beta chain features in type 1 diabetes. This clone was found a few times. Its matching antigen is unknown. Study-wide findings and caveats: TCRB rearrangement may or may not be influenced by HLA type; here this remained unresolved.

As every portion of the isolated RNA was reverse transcribed, the sequencing read expressed TCRB transcripts. Profiling relied on immunoSEQ multiplex PCR, and the TCRdb table lists in-frame clones only, not all of them. The table records about 290,000 clones, about 8.5% of them present only once. The germline gives CDR1 LNHDA, CDR2 SQIVND (reference sequence). With 5 bases removed from V and 1 base from J, the gap between germline ends came to 9 bases. This CDR3 is built from 15 residues. V is TRBV19 and J is TRBJ2-6; the D is unclear. The sequenced material came from central memory CD4+ T cells from blood. The sequence was obtained from a woman between 18 and 29 years old in good health. The CDR3 sequence is CASSSGRSGANVLTF. As DNA, the CDR3 is TGTGCCAGTAGTTCTGGGCGATCTGGGGCCAACGTCCTGACTTTC.